This T cell receptor beta chain was sequenced during a study of blood T cell repertoires in COVID-19. As for the study in general: Samples came from the United States, Italy and Spain, spanning acute and convalescent COVID-19.

Using immunoSEQ multiplex PCR, the repertoire was profiled, and TCRdb retains in-frame clones only, with some absent. Seen here are over 350,000 clones, roughly 89% observed once, and the top ten hold about 1.5%. V was cut by 0 bases and J by 2 bases, with 6 bases left in between. Germline loops: CDR1 MNHEY, CDR2 SVGAGI. This CDR3 region has 14 residues. The chain employs TRBV6-5 and TRBJ2-3; D not certain. This receptor was identified in a woman in her thirties with active or convalescent COVID-19. Sequenced sample: peripheral blood. The CDR3 DNA follows: TGTGCCAGCAGTTACTCGACACACACAGATACGCAGTATTTT. Translated: CASSYSTHTDTQYF.